This T cell receptor (beta chain) emerged from a study of persistence of HIV-infected CD4 T cells. Whole-study results and caveats: Bulk TCR data could not be restricted to HIV-1-infected CMV-responding cells.

The immunoSEQ assay was version 4, run in survey mode. Sequencing used immunoSEQ multiplex PCR; TCRdb keeps in-frame clones, though not all of them. The sample consists of around 45,000 clones, approximately 90% of them appearing once. The CDR3 loop spans 14 amino acids. Trimming removed 1 base at V and 2 bases at J, with 7 bases between. Germline values: CDR1 SGHRS, CDR2 YFSETQ. Nonspecific anti-CD3/anti-CD28 bead stimulation represents the broad CD4+ T cell repertoire. Responding CD4+ T cells were sorted by upregulation of both CD40 ligand and CD69. Stimulated PBMCs had first been depleted of CD8+ T cells. Anti-CD28/CD49d costimulation, CD40-blocking antibody and enfuvirtide were given to CD8-depleted PBMCs for roughly 20 hours. Comment on this clone: The target antigen is unknown.

The specimen was CD4+ T cells sorted from PBMCs after roughly 18-hour stimulation, collected from a patient who received antiretroviral therapy. This TCR came from an adult man with HIV who was CMV-seropositive. J is TRBJ1-3 and V is TRBV5-1; D unresolved. The CDR3 DNA reads TGCGCCAGCAGCTTGATGGGGACTGGAAACACCATATATTTT. Translating gives CASSLMGTGNTIYF.